The 28 T cell receptor beta chains presented below share a single source sample, sequenced in a study of T-cell reconstitution after alpha-beta-depleted transplantation in children. TCRbeta library preparation incorporated unique molecular identifiers. From the PCR reads, TCRdb called clonotypes with MiXCR, one entry per CDR3 protein. Counted here are approximately 350,000 distinct CDR3 sequences, about 17% occurring once; the ten biggest clones make up just over 40%. This specimen was PBMCs, mostly from graft donor cells, taken 360 days after TCRalphabeta/CD19-depleted stem cell transplant. The receptors stem from a male patient aged 2-15 years who had a stem cell transplant for acute lymphoblastic leukemia, so the T cells may come from the graft donor.

This clonotype was recorded a few times. V and J are TRBV5-1 and TRBJ2-3; perhaps TRBD2 as D (6 bases). V lost 7 bases, J lost 2 bases, and 11 bases lay in between. This CDR3 comprises 13 residues. The germline gives CDR1 SGHRS, CDR2 YFSETQ. The DNA for the CDR3 is TGCGCCAGCCGGGACTCTTTCACAGATACGCAGTATTTT. Its protein is CASRDSFTDTQYF.

Many counts were recorded for this clonotype. This chain joins TRBV29-1 and TRBJ2-7, with D possibly TRBD1 on 6 matching bases. Germline assignment: CDR1 SQVTM and CDR2 ANQGSEA. V lost 7 bases and J 3 bases, leaving 10 bases between the germline ends. The CDR3 extends over 11 amino acids. The CDR3 sequence is CSGRQDYEQYF. CDR3 bases: TGCAGCGGAAGACAGGACTACGAGCAGTACTTC.

The chain is built from TRBV12-3 or TRBV12-4 and TRBJ1-1; weak D call: TRBD1 (5 bases). Trimming removed 5 bases at V and 0 bases at J, with 10 bases between. The CDR3 runs 14 residues. CDR3 in amino acids: CASSVRDVNTEAFF. CDR3 nucleotides: TGTGCCAGCAGTGTCCGGGACGTGAACACTGAAGCTTTCTTT.

The table lists this clonotype with a few counts. V and J are TRBV28 and TRBJ1-5; maybe TRBD1 (6 bases). CDR1 is MDHEN and CDR2 is SYDVKM in the germline V gene. There are 15 residues in the CDR3. Trimming cost V 5 bases and J 7 bases, with 18 bases left between them. For the CDR3, the DNA is TGTGCCAGCAGTCCCGGACAGTTAAGGTTGCAGCCCCAGCATTTT. Translated, it gives CASSPGQLRLQPQHF.

This clonotype has at least ten counts. This chain connects TRBV11-3 to TRBJ2-1, with 7 bases fitting TRBD1. Germline loops: CDR1 SGHNT, CDR2 YENEEA. J gave up 8 bases and V 2 bases, and 9 bases lay outside the gene matches. The CDR3 contains 15 residues. The CDR3: CASSLKRQGEDEQFF. The DNA for the CDR3 is TGTGCCAGCAGCTTAAAAAGGCAGGGGGAAGATGAGCAGTTCTTC.

This clonotype came up many times. The chain combines TRBV4-2 with TRBJ2-7; D uncertain. The germline V and J ends were trimmed by 1 base and 3 bases, with 7 bases remaining between them. Germline-derived CDR1 and CDR2 are LGHNA and YNFKEQ. The length of the CDR3 is 13 residues. This CDR3 reads CASSQGVFYEQYF. CDR3 nucleotides: TGTGCCAGCAGCCAAGGAGTCTTCTACGAGCAGTACTTC.

This rearrangement joins TRBV11-1 to TRBJ1-3, with unresolved D. The CDR3 consists of 15 residues. V lost 0 bases and J lost 2, with 8 bases in between. Germline V CDR1 and CDR2: SGHAT, FQDESV (reference sequence). DNA for the CDR3: TGTGCCAGCAGCTTAGCGCACGGGGCTGGAAACACCATATATTTT. As protein: CASSLAHGAGNTIYF.

This clonotype was picked up many times. The V call is TRBV24-1, the J call TRBJ2-1; 8 bases are a match to TRBD2. Germline assignment: CDR1 KGHDR and CDR2 SFDVKD. The ends lost 0 bases at V and 8 bases at J; junction bases unmatched: 11. The CDR3 covers 17 residues. This chain's CDR3 is CATSDLFPGGRGDEQFF. CDR3 nucleotide sequence: TGTGCCACCAGTGATTTGTTCCCGGGAGGGAGAGGCGATGAGCAGTTCTTC.

This clonotype was found a few times. This may arise from a read error, as a much more abundant clone is one base away. The conserved phenylalanine or tryptophan is not found at the CDR3 terminus, so this likely reflects a read error. The V gene is TRBV28, the J gene TRBJ1-5; possible D gene TRBD1, 6 bases. V gave up 7 bases and J gave up 3 bases, with 13 bases separating them. From germline, CDR1 is MDHEN and CDR2 SYDVKM. The CDR3 runs to 14 residues. Here the CDR3 reads CASTLDSLNQPQHY. CDR3 nucleotide sequence: TGTGCCAGCACCCTGGACAGCCTCAATCAGCCCCAGCATTAT.

This clonotype was picked up many times. This rearrangement joins TRBV12-3 or TRBV12-4 to TRBJ2-1; D is unresolved. This CDR3 is built from 17 residues. V was cut by 5 bases and J by 4 bases, with 21 bases left in between. The CDR3 sequence: CASSRAPRPSHYNEQFF. The CDR3, as DNA: TGTGCCAGCAGTCGTGCCCCAAGGCCATCCCATTACAATGAGCAGTTCTTC.

This clonotype was picked up a small number of times. J is TRBJ2-1 and V is TRBV6-2 or TRBV6-3; D gene unclear. The ends were cut back, 2 bases at V and 3 bases at J, with 8 bases in the middle. The CDR3 runs 14 residues. In germline, CDR1 is MNHEY, CDR2 SVGEGT. The CDR3 sequence is CASSYGRSYNEQFF. The CDR3 coding sequence is TGTGCCAGCAGTTACGGCAGGAGCTACAATGAGCAGTTCTTC.

The chain combines TRBV20-1 with TRBJ2-4, with a tentative D call TRBD1 (5 bases). The CDR3 runs to 13 residues. Trimming took off 8 bases at V and 2 bases at J, with 13 bases between the two ends. Germline CDR1 DFQATT, CDR2 SNEGSKA (reference sequence). As DNA, the CDR3 is TGCAGTTTGATCAGGGATACCAAAAACATTCAGTACTTC. Protein: CSLIRDTKNIQYF.

This clonotype was detected many times. The chain carries TRBV29-1 and TRBJ1-1; D is ambiguous. With 2 bases removed from V and 11 bases from J, the gap between germline ends came to 15 bases. Per germline, CDR1 SQVTM and CDR2 ANQGSEA. The CDR3 is made up of 12 amino acids. The CDR3 spells CSVEPTTVGAFF. In nucleotides, the CDR3 is TGCAGCGTTGAACCTACCACGGTTGGGGCTTTCTTT.

V usage is TRBV15 and J usage is TRBJ1-5, with D uncertain. The germline V gene encodes CDR1 LNHNV and CDR2 YYDKDF (reference sequence). The CDR3 length is 14 residues. V dropped 3 bases and J dropped 4 bases, with 10 bases sitting between them. CDR3 coding DNA: TGTGCCACCAGCAGGGACGCCAAGAATCAGCCCCAGCATTTT. Encoded protein: CATSRDAKNQPQHF. The full variable domain, in which reference TRBV15 and TRBJ1-5 provide the parts outside the CDR3, is DAMVIQNPRYQVTQFGKPVTLSCSQTLNHNVMYWYQQKSSQAPKLLFHYYDKDFNNEADTPDNFQSRRPNTSFCFLDIRSPGLGDTAMYLCATSRDAKNQPQHFGDGTRLSIL.

This clonotype was seen only a few times. The chain uses TRBV28 and TRBJ1-5; 7 nucleotides match TRBD1. The V gene end was trimmed by 6 bases and the J gene end by 9 bases; junction bases not matched to a gene: 14. Per germline, CDR1 MDHEN and CDR2 SYDVKM. This CDR3 spans 15 amino acids. CDR3 nucleotides: TGTGCCAGCAGCGTCTACGCGACAGGGCGAGGGCCCCAGCATTTT. Encoded protein: CASSVYATGRGPQHF.

Only a few counts were recorded for this clonotype. This chain links TRBV12-3 or TRBV12-4 with TRBJ2-1; a possible D gene is TRBD2 (6 bases). V gave up 7 bases and J gave up 1 base, with 11 bases separating them. CDR3 size: 14 residues. The CDR3 spells CASKKGLSYNEQFF. CDR3 sequence (DNA): TGTGCCAGCAAAAAGGGACTTTCCTACAATGAGCAGTTCTTC.

This clonotype occurred a few times. The V and J genes are TRBV5-1 and TRBJ1-1, with D possibly being TRBD1 (5 bases). The CDR3 contains 15 residues. Germline CDR1 SGHRS, CDR2 YFSETQ. V lost 0 bases and J lost 1, with 10 bases in between. This CDR3 is CASSLGGRENTEAFF. The CDR3 DNA reads as TGCGCCAGCAGCTTGGGCGGCAGGGAGAACACTGAAGCTTTCTTT.

The J gene is TRBJ2-7, the V gene TRBV15; no firm D call. Trimming left V 5 bases short and J 3 bases short, with 14 bases between. Germline values: CDR1 LNHNV, CDR2 YYDKDF (reference sequence). The CDR3 is 14 residues long. CDR3 in amino acids: CATSRSTPDYEQYF. CDR3 nucleotides: TGTGCCACCAGCCGTTCGACCCCAGACTACGAGCAGTACTTC. Full variable domain (missing parts from reference TRBV15 and TRBJ2-7): DAMVIQNPRYQVTQFGKPVTLSCSQTLNHNVMYWYQQKSSQAPKLLFHYYDKDFNNEADTPDNFQSRRPNTSFCFLDIRSPGLGDTAMYLCATSRSTPDYEQYFGPGTRLTVT.

This chain uses TRBV18 with TRBJ2-1, with TRBD1 identical over 8 bases. Germline values: CDR1 KGHSH, CDR2 LQKENI. The CDR3 is 13 amino acids. V was pared by 6 bases and J by 6 bases, with 4 bases of the junction left unmatched. Here the CDR3 DNA reads TGTGCCAGCTCCTCACAGGGGGTCAATGAGCAGTTCTTC. Its translation: CASSSQGVNEQFF.

The gene calls are TRBV7-6 and TRBJ2-1, with D maybe TRBD1 (6 bases). V was cut by 0 bases and J by 4 bases, with 10 bases left in between. The CDR3 sequence is 15 residues long. Per the germline V gene, CDR1 is SGHVS and CDR2 is FNYEAQ. CDR3 residues: CASSLARGPYNEQFF. As DNA, the CDR3 is TGTGCCAGCAGCTTAGCCAGGGGACCTTACAATGAGCAGTTCTTC.

The V and J genes are TRBV5-4 and TRBJ2-4, with 11 bases identical to TRBD2. Germline V gene sequence: CDR1 SGHNT, CDR2 YYREEE (reference sequence). With V trimmed by 4 bases and J by 1 base, 16 bases remained unmatched. CDR3 length: 20 amino acids. CDR3 sequence: CASSLGMSPGLAVAKNIQYF. The DNA for the CDR3 is TGTGCCAGCAGCCTGGGGATGAGTCCGGGACTAGCGGTGGCCAAAAACATTCAGTACTTC. Supplemented by reference TRBV5-4 and TRBJ2-4, the full variable domain reads ETGVTQSPTHLIKTRGQQVTLRCSSQSGHNTVSWYQQALGQGPQFIFQYYREEENGRGNFPPRFSGLQFPNYSSELNVNALELDDSALYLCASSLGMSPGLAVAKNIQYFGAGTRLSVL.

This clonotype was counted a few times. CDR3 in amino acids: CASSGRGRDENTIYF. For the CDR3, the DNA is TGCGCCAGCAGCGGCAGGGGGCGAGATGAAAACACCATATATTTT. V usage is TRBV5-1 and J usage is TRBJ1-3, with 8 bases fitting TRBD1. The CDR3 consists of 15 residues. The V segment lost 4 bases and the J segment 6 bases; nucleotides outside the gene matches: 9. Germline values: CDR1 SGHRS, CDR2 YFSETQ. Combining the CDR3 with reference TRBV5-1 and TRBJ1-3 gives the whole variable domain KAGVTQTPRYLIKTRGQQVTLSCSPISGHRSVSWYQQTPGQGLQFLFEYFSETQRNKGNFPGRFSGRQFSNSRSEMNVSTLELGDSALYLCASSGRGRDENTIYFGEGSWLTVV.

This clonotype has a count of ten or more. The chain combines TRBV12-3 or TRBV12-4 with TRBJ2-2; D may be TRBD1 (6 bases). This CDR3 contains 13 residues. Deletions cut 5 bases from V and 3 bases from J, with 7 bases between. The DNA of the CDR3 is TGTGCCAGCAGTAGGACAGACACCGGGGAGCTGTTTTTT. The encoded protein is CASSRTDTGELFF.

This clonotype was seen a handful of times. V gene TRBV7-9 combines with J gene TRBJ2-7; D unclear. Germline CDR1 is SEHNR and CDR2 is FQNEAQ (reference sequence). Trimming left V 7 bases short and J 5 bases short, with 9 bases between. The CDR3 extends over 11 amino acids. This chain's CDR3 is CASTVANEQYF. Here the CDR3 DNA reads TGTGCCAGCACGGTCGCAAACGAGCAGTACTTC.

V gene TRBV5-1 combines with J gene TRBJ2-2, with D unclear. Germline V lookup: CDR1 SGHRS, CDR2 YFSETQ. Trimming shortened V by 7 bases and J by 2 bases, and 12 bases separated the two germline ends. The CDR3 has 14 amino acids. This CDR3 reads CASGGTVNTGELFF. The CDR3 bases are TGCGCCAGCGGTGGTACGGTCAACACCGGGGAGCTGTTTTTT. Complete variable domain (other parts from reference TRBV5-1 and TRBJ2-2): KAGVTQTPRYLIKTRGQQVTLSCSPISGHRSVSWYQQTPGQGLQFLFEYFSETQRNKGNFPGRFSGRQFSNSRSEMNVSTLELGDSALYLCASGGTVNTGELFFGEGSRLTVL.

This chain joins TRBV4-1 and TRBJ2-2; TRBD1 is a possible D gene (6 bases). CDR1 is MGHRA and CDR2 is YSYEKL in the germline V gene. CDR3 length: 17 residues. Trimming stripped 4 bases from V and 0 bases from J, with 15 bases between. The chain's CDR3 is CASSLRAGQSNTGELFF. The CDR3 bases are TGCGCCAGCAGCCTCAGGGCCGGACAGTCGAACACCGGGGAGCTGTTTTTT.

This clonotype came up many times. The rearrangement links TRBV4-1 to TRBJ1-4; D remains unclear. Between the trimmed V and J ends, which lost 0 bases and 8 bases, there was a span of 13 bases. The CDR3 is made up of 15 amino acids. Germline lookup yields CDR1 MGHRA and CDR2 YSYEKL. CDR3 amino acids: CASSQEFGIGEKLFF. For the CDR3, the DNA is TGCGCCAGCAGCCAAGAGTTCGGGATAGGGGAAAAACTGTTTTTT.

J is TRBJ2-1 and V is TRBV6-1; tentatively, D is TRBD1 (6 bases). The germline V gene encodes CDR1 MNHNS and CDR2 SASEGT. The length of the CDR3 is 14 residues. The germline V and J ends were trimmed by 2 bases and 4 bases, with 9 bases remaining between them. The CDR3 DNA reads as TGTGCCAGCAGTGAATTGGGGACATACAATGAGCAGTTCTTC. Its translation is CASSELGTYNEQFF.